The 10 T cell receptor beta chains below were found in one sample sequenced in a study of blood T cell repertoires in COVID-19. Libraries were prepared by immunoSEQ multiplex PCR; TCRdb keeps only in-frame clonotypes and omits some of them. The sample includes about 310,000 clones, around 86% of them seen just once. The sequenced material came from peripheral blood. These receptors all stem from a man aged 45-65 years with active or convalescent COVID-19.

The chain employs TRBV28 and TRBJ1-4; tentatively, D is TRBD1 (6 bases). Trimming took 2 bases from V and 6 from J, leaving 16 bases between them. CDR1 is MDHEN and CDR2 is SYDVKM in the germline V gene. The CDR3 loop spans 16 amino acids. The CDR3: CASSLGGGRLYEKLFF. CDR3 DNA: TGTGCCAGCAGTTTAGGCGGGGGGCGGTTGTATGAAAAACTGTTTTTT.

The chain has TRBV4-3 and TRBJ1-1, with a possible D match to TRBD1 (6 bases). Germline CDR1 reads LGHNA; CDR2 reads YSLEER. V lost 2 bases, J lost 0 bases, and 10 bases lay in between. This CDR3 spans 15 amino acids. CDR3 sequence: CASSQLTGMNTEAFF. The CDR3 bases are TGCGCCAGCAGCCAATTGACAGGAATGAACACTGAAGCTTTCTTT.

V and J are TRBV20-1 and TRBJ1-5, with D maybe TRBD1 (6 bases). The germline CDR1 and CDR2 sequences are DFQATT and SNEGSKA (reference sequence). CDR3 length: 13 residues. With 3 bases removed from V and 3 bases from J, the gap between germline ends came to 9 bases. Written as DNA, the CDR3 is TGCAGTGCTAGTTACAGGGTCAATCAGCCCCAGCATTTT. Its translation: CSASYRVNQPQHF.

The chain uses TRBV13 and TRBJ1-2, with D possibly being TRBD1 (6 bases). The germline CDR1 and CDR2 sequences are PRHDT and FYEKMQ (reference sequence). Between the trimmed V and J ends, which lost 5 bases and 4 bases, there was a span of 20 bases. The CDR3 covers 16 residues. The CDR3 bases are TGTGCCAGCAGCAACCGGGACACCGCACAGGTCTATGGCTACACCTTC. It is translated as CASSNRDTAQVYGYTF.

In its sample, this clone was seen a few times. The V and J genes are TRBV28 and TRBJ1-2, with D possibly TRBD1 on 6 matching bases. The ends were cut back, 3 bases at V and 8 bases at J, with 25 bases in the middle. This CDR3 is built from 17 residues. Per germline, CDR1 MDHEN and CDR2 SYDVKM. CDR3 nucleotides: TGTGCCAGCAGTTTGGCCCTAGGACAGTCGGCGGTCTCGGGCTACACCTTC. Amino acid sequence: CASSLALGQSAVSGYTF.

Note on this clone: Other DNA sequences in the same sample also yield this CDR3. The chain joins TRBV30 to TRBJ2-7; D possibly corresponds to TRBD1 (6 bases). This CDR3 has 12 residues. The germline V gene encodes CDR1 GTSNPN and CDR2 SVGIG (reference sequence). Deletions cut 5 bases from V and 3 bases from J, with 11 bases between. The CDR3 DNA follows: TGTGCCTGGTCTCGGGACAACTACGAGCAGTACTTC. Translating it yields CAWSRDNYEQYF.

This clone was recorded once. The chain combines TRBV5-1 with TRBJ1-1; 9 bases line up with TRBD1. The CDR3 spans 18 residues. The V gene's germline CDR1 is SGHRS and CDR2 YFSETQ. The trim removed 4 bases at V and 0 bases at J, leaving 13 bases unmatched. CDR3 coding DNA: TGCGCCAGCAGCGAGGGACCGACAGGGGGACGAATGAACACTGAAGCTTTCTTT. Translation gives CASSEGPTGGRMNTEAFF.

The chain recombines TRBV4-3 with TRBJ1-1; 9 nucleotides match TRBD1. After removal of 4 bases from V and 4 bases from J, the junction contained 4 bases not matched to a gene. The germline V gene encodes CDR1 LGHNA and CDR2 YSLEER. This CDR3 comprises 14 residues. CDR3 bases: TGCGCCAGCAGCCGCGGACAGGGGAGCACTGAAGCTTTCTTT. It is translated as CASSRGQGSTEAFF.

In this sample, this clone turned up once. The DNA for the CDR3 is TGTGCCAGCAGCTTTCGGGGGGCGCATGGCTACACCTTC. Residues: CASSFRGAHGYTF. The chain combines TRBV5-4 with TRBJ1-2, with D tentatively TRBD1 (6 bases). This CDR3 has 13 residues. Germline CDR1 reads SGHNT; CDR2 reads YYREEE (reference sequence). Trimming took off 2 bases at V and 6 bases at J, with 11 bases between the two ends.

The chain uses TRBV27 and TRBJ2-1; 12 bases line up with TRBD2. The CDR3 loop spans 15 amino acids. J gave up 7 bases and V 2 bases, and 3 bases lay outside the gene matches. In germline, CDR1 is MNHEY, CDR2 SMNVEV (reference sequence). The CDR3 here is CASSLKTSGRNEQFF. The CDR3 DNA reads TGTGCCAGCAGTTTAAAAACTAGCGGGAGGAATGAGCAGTTCTTC.